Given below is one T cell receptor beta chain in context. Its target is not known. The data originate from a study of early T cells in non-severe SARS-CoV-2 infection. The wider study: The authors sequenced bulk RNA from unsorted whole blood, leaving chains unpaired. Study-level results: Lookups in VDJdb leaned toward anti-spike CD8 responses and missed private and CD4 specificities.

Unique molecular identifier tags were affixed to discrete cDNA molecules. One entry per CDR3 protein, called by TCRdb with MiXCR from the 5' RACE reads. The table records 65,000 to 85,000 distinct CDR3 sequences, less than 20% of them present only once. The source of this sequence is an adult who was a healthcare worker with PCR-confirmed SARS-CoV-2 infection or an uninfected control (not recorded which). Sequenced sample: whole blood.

The CDR3 spells CASSLARLYGYTF. CDR3 sequence (DNA): TGTGCCAGCAGCTTAGCGCGCCTATATGGCTACACCTTC. The chain carries TRBV7-2 and TRBJ1-2; no reliable D call. This CDR3 has 13 amino acids. Germline V gene lookup returns CDR1 SGHTA and CDR2 FQGNSA. The ends were cut back, 0 bases at V and 5 bases at J, with 7 bases in the middle.